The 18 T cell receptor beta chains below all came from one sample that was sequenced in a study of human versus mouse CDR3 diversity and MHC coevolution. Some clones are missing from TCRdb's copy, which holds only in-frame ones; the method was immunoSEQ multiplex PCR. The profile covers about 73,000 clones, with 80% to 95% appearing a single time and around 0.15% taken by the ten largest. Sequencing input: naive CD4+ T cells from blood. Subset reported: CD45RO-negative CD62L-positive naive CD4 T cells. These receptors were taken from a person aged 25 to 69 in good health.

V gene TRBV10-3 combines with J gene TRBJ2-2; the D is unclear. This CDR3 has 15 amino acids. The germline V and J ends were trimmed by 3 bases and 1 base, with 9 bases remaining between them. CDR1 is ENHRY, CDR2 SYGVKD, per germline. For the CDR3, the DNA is TGTGCCATCAGTGATTCTCCGGTGAACACCGGGGAGCTGTTTTTT. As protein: CAISDSPVNTGELFF.

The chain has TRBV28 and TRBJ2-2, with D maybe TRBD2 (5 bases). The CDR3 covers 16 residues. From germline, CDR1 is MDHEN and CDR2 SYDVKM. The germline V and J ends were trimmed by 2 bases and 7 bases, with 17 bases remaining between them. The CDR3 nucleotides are TGTGCCAGCAGTTTAAGGCTAGTGGGAGTGAGCGGGGAGCTGTTTTTT. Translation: CASSLRLVGVSGELFF.

This chain's CDR3 is CASERGWGGETQYF. DNA of the CDR3: TGTGCCAGCGAGAGAGGGTGGGGGGGAGAGACCCAGTACTTC. The chain has TRBV6-1 and TRBJ2-5; TRBD2 aligns across 7 bases. Germline CDR1 and CDR2: MNHNS and SASEGT. CDR3 size: 14 residues. With V trimmed by 8 bases and J by 4 bases, 10 bases remained unmatched.

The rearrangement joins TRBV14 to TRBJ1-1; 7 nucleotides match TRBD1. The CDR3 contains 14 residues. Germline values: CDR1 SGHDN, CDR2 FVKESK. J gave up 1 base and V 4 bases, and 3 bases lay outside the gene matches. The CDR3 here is CASSRGQANTEAFF. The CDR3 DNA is TGTGCCAGCAGCCGCGGACAGGCGAACACTGAAGCTTTCTTT. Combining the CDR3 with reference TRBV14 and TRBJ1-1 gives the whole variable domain EAGVTQFPSHSVIEKGQTVTLRCDPISGHDNLYWYRRVMGKEIKFLLHFVKESKQDESGMPNNRFLAERTGGTYSTLKVQPAELEDSGVYFCASSRGQANTEAFFGQGTRLTVV.

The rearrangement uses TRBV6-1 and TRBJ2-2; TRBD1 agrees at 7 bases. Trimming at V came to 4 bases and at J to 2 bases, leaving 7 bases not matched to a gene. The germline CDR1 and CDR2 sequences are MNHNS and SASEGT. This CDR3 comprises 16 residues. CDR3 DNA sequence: TGTGCCAGCAGTGGACTGACAGGGTACAACACCGGGGAGCTGTTTTTT. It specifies CASSGLTGYNTGELFF.

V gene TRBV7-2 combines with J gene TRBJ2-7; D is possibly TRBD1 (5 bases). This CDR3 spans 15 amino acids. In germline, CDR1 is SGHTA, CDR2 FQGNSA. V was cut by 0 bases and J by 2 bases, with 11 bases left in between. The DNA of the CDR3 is TGTGCCAGCAGCTTAGCCACAGGAGAAACCTACGAGCAGTACTTC. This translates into CASSLATGETYEQYF.

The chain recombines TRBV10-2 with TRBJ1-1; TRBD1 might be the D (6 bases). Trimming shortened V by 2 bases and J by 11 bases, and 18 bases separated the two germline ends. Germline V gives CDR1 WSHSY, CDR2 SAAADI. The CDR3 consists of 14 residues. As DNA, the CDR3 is TGCGCCAGCAGTGAGGATCAGGGGCCTCCGAGCGCTTTCTTT. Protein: CASSEDQGPPSAFF.

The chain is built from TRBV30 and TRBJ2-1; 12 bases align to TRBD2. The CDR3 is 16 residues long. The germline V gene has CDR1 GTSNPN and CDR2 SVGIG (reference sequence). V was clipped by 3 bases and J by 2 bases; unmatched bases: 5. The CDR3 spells CAWRERTSGTYNEQFF. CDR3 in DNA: TGTGCCTGGAGGGAACGGACTAGCGGGACCTACAATGAGCAGTTCTTC.

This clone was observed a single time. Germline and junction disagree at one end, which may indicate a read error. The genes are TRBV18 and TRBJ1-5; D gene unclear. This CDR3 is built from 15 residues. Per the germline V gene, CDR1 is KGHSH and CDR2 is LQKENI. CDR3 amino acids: CASSPRASPNEPQHF. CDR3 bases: TGTGCCAGCTCACCACGGGCCTCACCCAATGAGCCCCAGCATTTT.

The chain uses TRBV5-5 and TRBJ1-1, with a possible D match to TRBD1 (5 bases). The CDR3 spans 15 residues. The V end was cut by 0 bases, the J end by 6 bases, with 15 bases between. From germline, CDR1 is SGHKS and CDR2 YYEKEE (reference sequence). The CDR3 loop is CASSLVSGRSAEAFF. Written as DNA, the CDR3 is TGTGCCAGCAGCTTGGTGTCAGGGAGGTCGGCTGAAGCTTTCTTT.

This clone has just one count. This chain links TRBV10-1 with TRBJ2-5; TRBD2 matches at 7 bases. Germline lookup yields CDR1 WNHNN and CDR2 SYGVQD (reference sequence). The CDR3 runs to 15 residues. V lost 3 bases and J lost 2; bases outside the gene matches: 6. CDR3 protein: CASSDGASGQETQYF. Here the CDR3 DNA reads TGCGCCAGCAGTGACGGGGCTAGCGGTCAAGAGACCCAGTACTTC.

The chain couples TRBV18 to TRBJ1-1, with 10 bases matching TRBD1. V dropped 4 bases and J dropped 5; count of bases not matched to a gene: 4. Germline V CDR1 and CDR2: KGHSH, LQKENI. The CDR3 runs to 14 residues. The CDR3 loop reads CASSLGQGDTEAFF. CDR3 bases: TGTGCCAGCTCACTCGGACAGGGGGATACTGAAGCTTTCTTT.

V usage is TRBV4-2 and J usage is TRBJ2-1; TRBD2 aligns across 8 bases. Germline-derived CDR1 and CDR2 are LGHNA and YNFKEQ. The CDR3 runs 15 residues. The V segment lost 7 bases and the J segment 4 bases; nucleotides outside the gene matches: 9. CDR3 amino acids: CASTGGERGYNEQFF. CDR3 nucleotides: TGTGCCAGCACCGGGGGGGAGCGGGGTTACAATGAGCAGTTCTTC.

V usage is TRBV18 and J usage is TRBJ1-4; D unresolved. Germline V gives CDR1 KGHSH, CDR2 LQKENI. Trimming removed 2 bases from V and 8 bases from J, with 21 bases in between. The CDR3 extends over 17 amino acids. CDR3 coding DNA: TGTGCCAGCTCACCATTATTCAAGATCCAGAGGGAAGAAAAACTGTTTTTT. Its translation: CASSPLFKIQREEKLFF. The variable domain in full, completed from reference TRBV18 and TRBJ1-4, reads NAGVMQNPRHLVRRRGQEARLRCSPMKGHSHVYWYRQLPEEGLKFMVYLQKENIIDESGMPKERFSAEFPKEGPSILRIQQVVRGDSAAYFCASSPLFKIQREEKLFFGSGTQLSVL.

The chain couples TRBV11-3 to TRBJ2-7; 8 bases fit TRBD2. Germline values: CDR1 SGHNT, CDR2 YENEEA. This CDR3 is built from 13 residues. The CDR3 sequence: CRKSAGGSYEQYF. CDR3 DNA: TGTCGAAAAAGCGCGGGGGGCTCCTACGAGCAGTACTTC.

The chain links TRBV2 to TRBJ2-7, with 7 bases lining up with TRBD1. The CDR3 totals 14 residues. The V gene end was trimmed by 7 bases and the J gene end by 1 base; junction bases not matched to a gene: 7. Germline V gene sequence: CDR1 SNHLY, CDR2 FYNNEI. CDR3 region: CASNQDRWSYEQYF. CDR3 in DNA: TGTGCCAGCAACCAGGACAGGTGGTCCTACGAGCAGTACTTC. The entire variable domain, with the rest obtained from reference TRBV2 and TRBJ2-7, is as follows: EPEVTQTPSHQVTQMGQEVILRCVPISNHLYFYWYRQILGQKVEFLVSFYNNEISEKSEIFDDQFSVERPDGSNFTLKIRSTKLEDSAMYFCASNQDRWSYEQYFGPGTRLTVT.

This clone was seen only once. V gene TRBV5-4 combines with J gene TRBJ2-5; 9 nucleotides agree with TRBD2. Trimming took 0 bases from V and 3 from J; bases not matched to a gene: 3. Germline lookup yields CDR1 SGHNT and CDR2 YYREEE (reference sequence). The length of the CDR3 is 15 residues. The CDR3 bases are TGTGCCAGCAGCTTGGGCGGGGGGGCCAAAGAGACCCAGTACTTC. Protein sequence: CASSLGGGAKETQYF. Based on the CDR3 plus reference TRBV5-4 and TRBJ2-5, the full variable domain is ETGVTQSPTHLIKTRGQQVTLRCSSQSGHNTVSWYQQALGQGPQFIFQYYREEENGRGNFPPRFSGLQFPNYSSELNVNALELDDSALYLCASSLGGGAKETQYFGPGTRLLVL.

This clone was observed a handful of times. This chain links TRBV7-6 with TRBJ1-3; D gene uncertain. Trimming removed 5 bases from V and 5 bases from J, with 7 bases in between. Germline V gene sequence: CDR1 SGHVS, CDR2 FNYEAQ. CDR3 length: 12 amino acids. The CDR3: CASSPERNTIYF. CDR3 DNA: TGTGCCAGCAGCCCCGAGCGAAACACCATATATTTT. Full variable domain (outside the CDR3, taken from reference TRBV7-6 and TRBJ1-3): GAGVSQSPRYKVTKRGQDVALRCDPISGHVSLYWYRQALGQGPEFLTYFNYEAQQDKSGLPNDRFSAERPEGSISTLTIQRTEQRDSAMYRCASSPERNTIYFGEGSWLTVV.